These T cell receptor beta chains were read from a single sample in a study of cytomegalovirus exposure and HLA in healthy donors. Sequenced by immunoSEQ multiplex PCR; TCRdb stores in-frame clones only, minus some. Of some 170,000 clones listed, about 75% are singletons. Sequenced material: PBMCs. These TCRs come from a man in his forties in good health and CMV-seropositive. CDR3s include the opening cysteine and the closing phenylalanine or tryptophan. The order of the fields is clone size, V gene, J gene, CDR3 length, D gene, CDR3 protein, CDR3 DNA. D genes are given only for firm matches. Clone size is shown for a subset of rows, as once, few, many or a class of expanded clone.

clone_size: .; v_call: TRBV11-2; j_call: TRBJ2-7; cdr3_length: 15; d_call: .; cdr3_aa: CASSLDYRSPYEQYF; cdr3_nt: TGTGCCAGCAGCTTAGATTATCGCAGTCCCTACGAGCAGTACTTC
clone_size: .; v_call: TRBV29-1; j_call: TRBJ2-1; cdr3_length: 14; d_call: .; cdr3_aa: CSVERQGNYNEQFF; cdr3_nt: TGCAGCGTTGAGAGGCAGGGGAACTACAATGAGCAGTTCTTC
clone_size: .; v_call: TRBV29-1; j_call: TRBJ2-6; cdr3_length: 16; d_call: TRBD1; cdr3_aa: CSVMGQALNGANVLTF; cdr3_nt: TGCAGCGTAATGGGACAGGCCTTGAACGGGGCCAACGTCCTGACTTTC
clone_size: .; v_call: TRBV30; j_call: TRBJ2-3; cdr3_length: 11; d_call: .; cdr3_aa: CAWSVSDTQYF; cdr3_nt: TGTGCCTGGAGTGTGAGCGATACGCAGTATTTT
clone_size: .; v_call: TRBV27; j_call: TRBJ2-5; cdr3_length: 13; d_call: .; cdr3_aa: CASRREGRETQYF; cdr3_nt: TGTGCCAGCAGGAGGGAAGGGAGAGAGACCCAGTACTTC
clone_size: .; v_call: TRBV4-2; j_call: TRBJ2-7; cdr3_length: 14; d_call: TRBD1; cdr3_aa: CASSQGAGGWEQYF; cdr3_nt: TGTGCCAGCAGCCAAGGGGCAGGGGGCTGGGAGCAGTACTTC
clone_size: .; v_call: TRBV7-9; j_call: TRBJ2-3; cdr3_length: 14; d_call: .; cdr3_aa: CASSDRQFTDTQYF; cdr3_nt: TGTGCCAGCAGCGATCGACAGTTCACAGATACGCAGTATTTT
clone_size: .; v_call: TRBV6-6; j_call: TRBJ2-4; cdr3_length: 14; d_call: .; cdr3_aa: CATDRGLKGNIQYF; cdr3_nt: TGTGCCACCGATAGAGGGCTAAAAGGGAACATTCAGTACTTC
clone_size: many; v_call: TRBV11-2; j_call: TRBJ2-1; cdr3_length: 14; d_call: .; cdr3_aa: CASSVQGRRGEQFF; cdr3_nt: TGTGCCAGCAGCGTCCAGGGGCGGCGTGGTGAGCAGTTCTTC
clone_size: .; v_call: TRBV30; j_call: TRBJ1-3; cdr3_length: 14; d_call: .; cdr3_aa: CAWGGGGSGNTIYF; cdr3_nt: TGTGCCTGGGGCGGGGGGGGCTCTGGAAACACCATATATTTT
clone_size: .; v_call: TRBV5-4; j_call: TRBJ1-3; cdr3_length: 16; d_call: TRBD1; cdr3_aa: CASSPQGTGPGNTIYF; cdr3_nt: TGTGCCAGCAGCCCCCAGGGGACAGGTCCTGGAAACACCATATATTTT
clone_size: .; v_call: TRBV15; j_call: TRBJ1-4; cdr3_length: 14; d_call: TRBD1; cdr3_aa: CATTDRETNEKLFF; cdr3_nt: TGTGCCACCACGGACAGGGAGACTAATGAAAAACTGTTTTTT
clone_size: .; v_call: TRBV9; j_call: TRBJ2-6; cdr3_length: 15; d_call: .; cdr3_aa: CASSTAGSGANVLTF; cdr3_nt: TGTGCCAGCAGCACCGCGGGGTCCGGGGCCAACGTCCTGACTTTC
clone_size: .; v_call: TRBV6-5; j_call: TRBJ2-5; cdr3_length: 13; d_call: .; cdr3_aa: CASSNREQETQYF; cdr3_nt: TGTGCCAGCAGTAACAGAGAGCAAGAGACCCAGTACTTC
clone_size: .; v_call: TRBV9; j_call: TRBJ2-5; cdr3_length: 13; d_call: .; cdr3_aa: CASSVRAQETQYF; cdr3_nt: TGTGCCAGCAGCGTGAGAGCTCAAGAGACCCAGTACTTC
clone_size: .; v_call: TRBV15; j_call: TRBJ2-5; cdr3_length: 16; d_call: TRBD1; cdr3_aa: CATSRWTGTGVGTQYF; cdr3_nt: TGTGCCACCAGCAGGTGGACCGGGACAGGGGTAGGGACCCAGTACTTC
clone_size: .; v_call: TRBV28; j_call: TRBJ1-5; cdr3_length: 14; d_call: .; cdr3_aa: CASSLHNSNQPQHF; cdr3_nt: TGTGCCAGCAGTTTACACAATAGCAATCAGCCCCAGCATTTT
clone_size: .; v_call: TRBV30; j_call: TRBJ1-1; cdr3_length: 13; d_call: .; cdr3_aa: CAWTLGGPTEAFF; cdr3_nt: TGTGCCTGGACTCTGGGGGGGCCCACTGAAGCTTTCTTT
clone_size: .; v_call: TRBV19; j_call: TRBJ2-6; cdr3_length: 16; d_call: TRBD1; cdr3_aa: CATNRDRGTGANGLTF; cdr3_nt: TGTGCTACAAACCGGGACAGGGGTACTGGGGCCAACGGCCTGACTTTC
clone_size: .; v_call: TRBV28; j_call: TRBJ2-3; cdr3_length: 14; d_call: TRBD1; cdr3_aa: CASSSGQGTDTQYF; cdr3_nt: TGTGCCAGCAGTTCGGGACAGGGAACAGATACGCAGTATTTT
clone_size: few; v_call: TRBV7-9; j_call: TRBJ2-3; cdr3_length: 15; d_call: TRBD1; cdr3_aa: CASSTGTAHTDTQYF; cdr3_nt: TGTGCCAGCAGCACTGGGACAGCACACACAGATACGCAGTATTTT
clone_size: once; v_call: TRBV5-1; j_call: TRBJ2-3; cdr3_length: 15; d_call: .; cdr3_aa: CASSLWGPSTDTQYF; cdr3_nt: TGCGCCAGCAGCTTGTGGGGCCCTAGCACAGATACGCAGTATTTT
clone_size: .; v_call: TRBV5-4; j_call: TRBJ2-5; cdr3_length: 14; d_call: TRBD1; cdr3_aa: CASSPQGAQETQYF; cdr3_nt: TGTGCCAGCAGCCCACAGGGGGCTCAGGAGACCCAGTACTTC
clone_size: .; v_call: TRBV19; j_call: TRBJ1-1; cdr3_length: 14; d_call: TRBD1; cdr3_aa: CASSRQGFDTEAFF; cdr3_nt: TGTGCCAGTAGTAGACAGGGATTTGACACTGAAGCTTTCTTT
clone_size: .; v_call: TRBV6-1; j_call: TRBJ2-1; cdr3_length: 12; d_call: .; cdr3_aa: CASSRDFWEQFF; cdr3_nt: TGTGCCAGCAGTAGGGACTTCTGGGAGCAGTTCTTC
clone_size: .; v_call: TRBV10-3; j_call: TRBJ2-7; cdr3_length: 16; d_call: TRBD2; cdr3_aa: CAISESNGLAGAEQYF; cdr3_nt: TGTGCCATCAGTGAGTCAAACGGACTAGCGGGAGCGGAGCAGTACTTC
clone_size: .; v_call: TRBV28; j_call: TRBJ2-7; cdr3_length: 13; d_call: .; cdr3_aa: CASAPRQQNEQYF; cdr3_nt: TGTGCCAGCGCTCCGAGGCAGCAGAACGAGCAGTACTTC
clone_size: few; v_call: TRBV5-1; j_call: TRBJ2-5; cdr3_length: 14; d_call: .; cdr3_aa: CASSSGSVQETQYF; cdr3_nt: TGCGCCAGCAGTAGTGGGAGCGTCCAAGAGACCCAGTACTTC
clone_size: few; v_call: TRBV5-1; j_call: TRBJ2-3; cdr3_length: 14; d_call: .; cdr3_aa: CASSHGTPGDTQYF; cdr3_nt: TGCGCCAGCAGCCATGGGACACCGGGCGACACGCAGTATTTT
clone_size: .; v_call: TRBV6-1; j_call: TRBJ2-5; cdr3_length: 15; d_call: TRBD2; cdr3_aa: CASSEEAGGPETQYF; cdr3_nt: TGTGCCAGCAGTGAAGAAGCGGGAGGGCCAGAGACCCAGTACTTC
clone_size: few; v_call: TRBV11-2; j_call: TRBJ2-3; cdr3_length: 13; d_call: .; cdr3_aa: CASSFISTDTQYF; cdr3_nt: TGTGCCAGCAGCTTTATATCCACAGATACGCAGTATTTT
clone_size: .; v_call: TRBV5-4; j_call: TRBJ2-3; cdr3_length: 20; d_call: TRBD2; cdr3_aa: CASSLAGRGSTSGSTDTQYF; cdr3_nt: TGTGCCAGCAGCTTGGCCGGAAGGGGTTCGACTAGCGGGAGCACAGATACGCAGTATTTT
clone_size: .; v_call: TRBV7-9; j_call: TRBJ2-5; cdr3_length: 15; d_call: .; cdr3_aa: CASSVTGLLQETQYF; cdr3_nt: TGTGCCAGCAGCGTAACGGGACTCCTCCAAGAGACCCAGTACTTC
clone_size: few; v_call: TRBV5-8; j_call: TRBJ2-1; cdr3_length: 16; d_call: TRBD2; cdr3_aa: CASSPRLAGGRDEQFF; cdr3_nt: TGTGCCAGCAGCCCCCGTCTAGCGGGGGGGAGGGATGAGCAGTTCTTC
clone_size: .; v_call: TRBV7-9; j_call: TRBJ2-5; cdr3_length: 15; d_call: TRBD1; cdr3_aa: CASSHWDSRQETQYF; cdr3_nt: TGTGCCAGCAGCCATTGGGACAGCCGCCAAGAGACCCAGTACTTC
clone_size: .; v_call: TRBV28; j_call: TRBJ2-4; cdr3_length: 15; d_call: .; cdr3_aa: CASGPAIIAKNIQYF; cdr3_nt: TGTGCCAGCGGGCCGGCTATAATAGCCAAAAACATTCAGTACTTC
clone_size: .; v_call: TRBV10-3; j_call: TRBJ1-5; cdr3_length: 12; d_call: .; cdr3_aa: CAISESSQPQHF; cdr3_nt: TGTGCCATCAGTGAGTCCAGTCAGCCCCAGCATTTT
clone_size: .; v_call: TRBV6-6; j_call: TRBJ1-6; cdr3_length: 15; d_call: .; cdr3_aa: CASKVGSSYNSPLHF; cdr3_nt: TGTGCCAGCAAGGTCGGGAGCTCCTATAATTCACCCCTCCACTTT
clone_size: few; v_call: TRBV9; j_call: TRBJ1-2; cdr3_length: 16; d_call: TRBD1; cdr3_aa: CASSVAWAGGDYGYTF; cdr3_nt: TGTGCCAGCAGCGTAGCTTGGGCAGGGGGTGACTATGGCTACACCTTC
clone_size: .; v_call: TRBV9; j_call: TRBJ2-1; cdr3_length: 17; d_call: TRBD2; cdr3_aa: CASSGPAGSLTYNEQFF; cdr3_nt: TGTGCCAGCAGCGGACCAGCGGGATCTTTGACCTACAATGAGCAGTTCTTC
clone_size: .; v_call: TRBV2; j_call: TRBJ2-1; cdr3_length: 15; d_call: TRBD2; cdr3_aa: CASSGLAGDVGEQFF; cdr3_nt: TGTGCCAGCAGTGGGTTAGCGGGAGATGTCGGTGAGCAGTTCTTC
clone_size: .; v_call: TRBV11-2; j_call: TRBJ2-1; cdr3_length: 15; d_call: TRBD1; cdr3_aa: CASAAGTGGRNEQFF; cdr3_nt: TGTGCCAGCGCCGCCGGGACAGGGGGCCGCAATGAGCAGTTCTTC